These 22 T cell receptor beta chains came from one sample sequenced in a study of shared T cell receptors in the human thymus. TCRdb's copy holds only in-frame clones and misses some; the assay was immunoSEQ multiplex PCR. Among hundreds of thousands of clones listed, approximately 95% were seen once. Sequencing input: thymocytes. The receptors come from a human donor.

The V gene is TRBV28, the J gene TRBJ2-7; a possible D gene is TRBD2 (5 bases). Germline V lookup: CDR1 MDHEN, CDR2 SYDVKM. CDR3 length: 14 amino acids. V was shortened by 3 bases and J by 0 bases, with 9 bases between the two germline ends. DNA for the CDR3: TGTGCCAGCAGTTTTAGCGACGTCTCCTACGAGCAGTACTTC. Its translation is CASSFSDVSYEQYF.

This chain connects TRBV28 to TRBJ2-4; 7 bases align to TRBD1. The CDR3 has 19 residues. V lost 6 bases, J lost 0 bases, and 17 bases stayed unmatched. Germline lookup yields CDR1 MDHEN and CDR2 SYDVKM. DNA for the CDR3: TGTGCCAGCAGACAAGTTCACACCGGGACAGAGCTAGCCAAAAACATTCAGTACTTC. As protein: CASRQVHTGTELAKNIQYF.

This chain links TRBV18 with TRBJ1-2, with D possibly being TRBD1 (5 bases). V lost 3 bases and J lost 2, with 16 bases in between. The CDR3 is made up of 16 amino acids. Germline CDR1 reads KGHSH; CDR2 reads LQKENI. The CDR3 reads CASSPSGKGLNYGYTF. The CDR3, as DNA: TGTGCCAGCTCACCTAGCGGGAAGGGACTGAACTATGGCTACACCTTC.

The chain is built from TRBV19 and TRBJ1-2; D uncertain. V was clipped by 4 bases and J by 3 bases, with 3 bases between them. Per the germline V gene, CDR1 is LNHDA and CDR2 is SQIVND (reference sequence). The CDR3 contains 11 residues. The CDR3 coding sequence is TGTGCCAGTAGTAGGGACTATGGCTACACCTTC. Its protein product is CASSRDYGYTF. The full variable domain, rest sourced from reference TRBV19 and TRBJ1-2, is DGGITQSPKYLFRKEGQNVTLSCEQNLNHDAMYWYRQDPGQGLRLIYYSQIVNDFQKGDIAEGYSVSREKKESFPLTVTSAQKNPTAFYLCASSRDYGYTFGSGTRLTVV.

The chain combines TRBV7-8 with TRBJ2-7; D is ambiguous. The CDR3 contains 11 residues. Trimming took off 5 bases at V and 9 bases at J, with 11 bases between the two ends. Germline V gene lookup returns CDR1 SGHVS and CDR2 FQNEAQ. Here the CDR3 reads CASSPLIGQYF. In DNA form, the CDR3 reads TGTGCCAGCAGCCCGCTTATAGGGCAGTACTTC.

The rearrangement links TRBV7-6 to TRBJ2-2; 9 positions match TRBD1. J lost 1 base, V lost 4 bases, and 7 bases had no gene match. CDR1 is SGHVS and CDR2 is FNYEAQ in the germline V gene. The CDR3 length is 17 residues. CDR3: CASSYPPGQGNTGELFF. CDR3 nucleotide sequence: TGTGCCAGCAGCTATCCCCCGGGACAGGGGAACACCGGGGAGCTGTTTTTT.

V gene TRBV11-2 combines with J gene TRBJ1-2; tentative D call: TRBD1 (5 bases). This CDR3 spans 16 amino acids. Germline values: CDR1 SGHAT, CDR2 FQNNGV. V shed 1 base and J shed 2 bases, with 14 bases lying between them. CDR3 nucleotides: TGTGCCAGCAGCTTAGGGGTGGGGCTGGGGAACTATGGCTACACCTTC. As protein: CASSLGVGLGNYGYTF.

V gene TRBV27 combines with J gene TRBJ1-6; D is uncertain. From germline, CDR1 is MNHEY and CDR2 SMNVEV (reference sequence). The CDR3 has 17 amino acids. V was cut by 5 bases and J by 5 bases, with 19 bases left in between. The CDR3 region has the DNA TGTGCCAGCAGTCCCCCGGGGAGTGTTTCCGATAATTCACCCCTCCACTTT. Amino acids: CASSPPGSVSDNSPLHF.

This rearrangement joins TRBV18 to TRBJ1-1; a possible D gene is TRBD1 (6 bases). The CDR3 length is 17 residues. The germline V gene encodes CDR1 KGHSH and CDR2 LQKENI. V was cut by 4 bases and J by 3 bases, with 21 bases left in between. CDR3 sequence: CASSLDLPQGGHTEAFF. Here the CDR3 DNA reads TGTGCCAGCTCACTCGACCTTCCACAGGGCGGGCACACTGAAGCTTTCTTT. The variable domain in full, completed from reference TRBV18 and TRBJ1-1, reads NAGVMQNPRHLVRRRGQEARLRCSPMKGHSHVYWYRQLPEEGLKFMVYLQKENIIDESGMPKERFSAEFPKEGPSILRIQQVVRGDSAAYFCASSLDLPQGGHTEAFFGQGTRLTVV.

The V gene is TRBV7-9, the J gene TRBJ2-3, with D possibly matching TRBD2 (5 bases). The V gene's germline CDR1 is SEHNR and CDR2 FQNEAQ (reference sequence). Trimming stripped 3 bases from V and 2 bases from J, with 12 bases between. This CDR3 is built from 15 residues. CDR3 coding DNA: TGTGCCAGCAGCTTTCAGGACGGACTCACAGATACGCAGTATTTT. Translating it yields CASSFQDGLTDTQYF.

The chain employs TRBV4-1 and TRBJ2-5; 11 bases align to TRBD2. J lost 6 bases, V lost 0 bases, and 12 bases had no gene match. Germline V gene sequence: CDR1 MGHRA, CDR2 YSYEKL. This CDR3 is 18 amino acids long. Here the CDR3 reads CASSQDELGSGRVKTQYF. As DNA, the CDR3 is TGCGCCAGCAGCCAAGATGAGTTAGGTAGCGGGAGGGTCAAGACCCAGTACTTC.

The chain employs TRBV28 and TRBJ2-3; 7 nucleotides line up with TRBD1. Germline V gene sequence: CDR1 MDHEN, CDR2 SYDVKM. The CDR3 runs to 17 residues. V was clipped by 6 bases and J by 5 bases; unmatched bases: 17. CDR3 in DNA: TGTGCCAGCAGCCAACTCTACGGGACAGCGGTGGAAGATACGCAGTATTTT. Translating it yields CASSQLYGTAVEDTQYF.

Remarks on this clone: This sample includes further DNA sequences coding for the same CDR3. V usage is TRBV29-1 and J usage is TRBJ2-3; either TRBD1 or TRBD2 may fit D (5 bases each). Per the germline V gene, CDR1 is SQVTM and CDR2 is ANQGSEA. The ends were cut back, 5 bases at V and 4 bases at J, with 19 bases in the middle. The CDR3 covers 15 residues. CDR3 DNA sequence: TGCAGCGTTCTTCCCCACCGGGGCCGCGCAGATACGCAGTATTTT. Protein sequence: CSVLPHRGRADTQYF.

V and J are TRBV9 and TRBJ1-2; 7 bases are shared with TRBD1. Germline V gene lookup returns CDR1 SGDLS and CDR2 YYNGEE. This CDR3 is 15 amino acids long. Trimming removed 3 bases from V and 7 bases from J; junction bases left unmatched: 12. CDR3 sequence: CASSGPGQPLRGYTF. DNA for the CDR3: TGTGCCAGCAGCGGACCGGGACAGCCACTTCGTGGCTACACCTTC.

The chain uses TRBV4-3 and TRBJ2-5, with D uncertain. This CDR3 contains 15 residues. Trimming left V 0 bases short and J 5 bases short, with 13 bases between. Germline V gene lookup returns CDR1 LGHNA and CDR2 YSLEER. The CDR3 region is CASSQEYESTETQYF. Here the CDR3 DNA reads TGCGCCAGCAGCCAAGAATATGAGTCCACCGAGACCCAGTACTTC.

This chain connects TRBV28 to TRBJ2-7; D call uncertain. The CDR3 runs 13 residues. CDR1 MDHEN and CDR2 SYDVKM come from the germline V gene. The V gene lost 6 bases and the J gene lost 3 bases, with 12 bases spanning the gap. The CDR3 sequence: CASRSHGNYEQYF. CDR3 sequence (DNA): TGTGCCAGCAGGTCACATGGGAACTACGAGCAGTACTTC.

This clone was observed a single time. CDR3 sequence reads: CASSYKSQGPYEQYF. As DNA, the CDR3 is TGTGCCAGCAGTTATAAGTCGCAGGGGCCCTACGAGCAGTACTTC. The J gene is TRBJ2-7, the V gene TRBV6-5, with a weak D call TRBD1 (6 bases). The germline V and J ends were trimmed by 3 bases and 2 bases, with 14 bases remaining between them. The CDR3 is 15 amino acids. Germline lookup yields CDR1 MNHEY and CDR2 SVGAGI.

V usage is TRBV6-1 and J usage is TRBJ1-5; D is possibly TRBD1 (6 bases). V was cut by 2 bases and J by 3 bases, with 14 bases left in between. The CDR3 has 16 amino acids. Per germline, CDR1 MNHNS and CDR2 SASEGT. CDR3 sequence reads: CASSETGRSPNQPQHF. CDR3 sequence (DNA): TGTGCCAGCAGTGAAACAGGGCGAAGTCCCAATCAGCCCCAGCATTTT.

The chain has TRBV5-1 and TRBJ1-6, with 8 nucleotides matching TRBD1. Trimming took 5 bases from V and 10 from J; bases not matched to a gene: 8. Germline CDR1 is SGHRS and CDR2 is YFSETQ. The CDR3 covers 14 residues. CDR3 in amino acids: CASSPGQGGSPLHF. CDR3 DNA: TGCGCCAGCAGTCCTGGACAGGGCGGATCACCCCTCCACTTT.

This sequence joins TRBV7-6 and TRBJ1-5; 9 bases map to TRBD1. Trimming removed 3 bases from V and 1 base from J; junction bases left unmatched: 7. CDR3 length: 17 amino acids. Germline V gives CDR1 SGHVS, CDR2 FNYEAQ. This chain's CDR3 is CASSLDRGPWSNQPQHF. DNA for the CDR3: TGTGCCAGCAGCTTGGACAGGGGCCCCTGGAGCAATCAGCCCCAGCATTTT.

This chain connects TRBV28 to TRBJ2-7; the match to TRBD1 covers 8 bases. The V gene end was trimmed by 0 bases and the J gene end by 3 bases; junction bases not matched to a gene: 4. In germline, CDR1 is MDHEN, CDR2 SYDVKM. CDR3 length: 15 amino acids. The CDR3 DNA reads as TGTGCCAGCAGTTTATGCCGCACAGGGGGCTACGAGCAGTACTTC. Its translation: CASSLCRTGGYEQYF.

The rearrangement uses TRBV28 and TRBJ1-4; D gene unclear. V was cut by 8 bases and J by 5 bases, with 18 bases left in between. The CDR3 sequence is 15 residues long. CDR1 is MDHEN, CDR2 SYDVKM, per germline. The CDR3 here is CASRNNAGRNEKLFF. As DNA, the CDR3 is TGTGCCAGCCGGAATAACGCAGGACGGAATGAAAAACTGTTTTTT.